A selection of T cell receptor beta chains follows, all from one sample in a study of technical replicates of blood from several donors. Here immunoSEQ multiplex PCR was the method, and the copy in TCRdb shows in-frame clones only, minus some. The table includes approximately 73,000 clones, 92% detected once. The sample taken for sequencing was T cells isolated from PBMCs. The receptors were sampled from a human donor in good health. Both conserved end residues are trimmed from each CDR3. Fields, in order: J gene, V gene, clone size, CDR3 protein. Clone size appears in some rows only: once, few, many, or a class for an expanded clone.

TRBJ2-5 | TRBV6-5 | - | ASSYGTLQETQY
TRBJ1-1 | TRBV5-7 | - | ASSLDFRGKAF
TRBJ2-1 | TRBV11-3 | - | ASSLSTGQGRNEQF
TRBJ2-3 | TRBV11-3 | - | ASSLGLATDTQY
TRBJ1-1 | TRBV6-5 | few | ASSLGEATEAF
TRBJ2-1 | TRBV5-4 | - | ASSPGHPNEQF
TRBJ2-1 | TRBV5-1 | - | ASSLTSGRAPEQF
TRBJ1-3 | TRBV5-6 | - | ASSPGVFGNTIY
TRBJ1-2 | TRBV10-3 | - | AIRDSTSYGYT
TRBJ2-6 | TRBV4-3 | once | ASSRGSYSGANVLT
TRBJ2-1 | TRBV28 | - | ASSFNWGEFGDEQF
TRBJ1-3 | TRBV6-1 | - | ASSRTGGAGNTIY
TRBJ1-1 | TRBV28 | few | ASTGQNTEAF
TRBJ2-7 | TRBV4-2 | - | ASSQEVFGSGGGSYEQY
TRBJ2-7 | TRBV19 | - | ASSIELALSSYEQY
TRBJ1-1 | TRBV6-5 | - | ASRGFGETEAF
TRBJ2-7 | TRBV15 | - | ATSRETGRSPYEQY
TRBJ2-5 | TRBV9 | - | ASSVESGQLSETQY
TRBJ2-3 | TRBV2 | - | ASSEWGQGEDTQY
TRBJ2-2 | TRBV4-2 | - | ASSQIDRGTGELF
TRBJ1-1 | TRBV6-5 | - | ASRTGGTEAF
TRBJ1-2 | TRBV18 | - | ASSQDRAYGYT